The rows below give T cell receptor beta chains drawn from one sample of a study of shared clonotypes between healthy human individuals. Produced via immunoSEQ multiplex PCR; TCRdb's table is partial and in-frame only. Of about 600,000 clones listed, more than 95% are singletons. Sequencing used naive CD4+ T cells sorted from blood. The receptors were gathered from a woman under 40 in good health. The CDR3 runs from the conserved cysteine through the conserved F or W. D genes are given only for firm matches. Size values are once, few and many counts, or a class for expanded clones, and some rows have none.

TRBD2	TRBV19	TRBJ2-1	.	CATLSLRGRATDNEQFF	TGTGCCACCCTTAGCCTACGCGGGAGGGCGACAGACAATGAGCAGTTCTTC
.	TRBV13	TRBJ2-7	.	CASSLWDTVRYF	TGTGCCAGCAGCTTATGGGACACCGTTCGGTACTTC
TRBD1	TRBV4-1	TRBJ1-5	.	CASSQARTGLAPQPQHF	TGCGCCAGCAGCCAAGCTCGGACAGGGCTGGCTCCTCAGCCCCAGCATTTT
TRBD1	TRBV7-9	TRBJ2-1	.	CASSSQGGEQFF	TGTGCCAGCAGTTCACAGGGGGGTGAGCAGTTCTTC
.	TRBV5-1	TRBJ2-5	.	CASSLVTPTKPQETQYF	TGCGCCAGCAGCTTGGTTACTCCGACTAAGCCTCAAGAGACCCAGTACTTC
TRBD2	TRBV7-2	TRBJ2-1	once	CASSWSGDNEQFF	TGTGCCAGCAGCTGGAGCGGGGACAATGAGCAGTTCTTC
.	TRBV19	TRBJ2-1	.	CASTRVSNNEQFF	TGTGCCAGTACCAGGGTCTCCAACAATGAGCAGTTCTTC
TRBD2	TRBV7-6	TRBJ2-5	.	CASTPRPQLAGGPWGETQYF	TGTGCCAGCACCCCCCGGCCGCAGCTAGCGGGAGGGCCTTGGGGGGAGACCCAGTACTTC
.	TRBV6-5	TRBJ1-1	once	CASANTGKRAFF	TGTGCCAGCGCCAATACAGGGAAACGAGCTTTCTTT
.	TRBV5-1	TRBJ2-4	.	CASSPGGGAKNIQYF	TGCGCCAGCAGCCCAGGAGGGGGGGCCAAAAACATTCAGTACTTC
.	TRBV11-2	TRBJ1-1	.	CASSRGAGSSTEAFF	TGTGCCAGCAGCCGCGGGGCAGGGTCGAGCACTGAAGCTTTCTTT
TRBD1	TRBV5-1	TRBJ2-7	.	CASSFAGTGDSYEQYF	TGCGCCAGCAGCTTCGCCGGGACAGGGGACTCCTACGAGCAGTACTTC
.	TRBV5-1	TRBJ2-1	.	CASSLEGLPYNEQFF	TGCGCCAGCAGCTTGGAGGGACTGCCCTACAATGAGCAGTTCTTC
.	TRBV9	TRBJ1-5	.	CASSLGGGPSERQPQHF	TGTGCCAGCAGCCTAGGCGGGGGGCCGAGTGAGCGTCAGCCCCAGCATTTT
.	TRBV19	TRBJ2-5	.	CASSIAAGNHRAQYF	TGTGCCAGTAGTATAGCGGCAGGAAACCACAGGGCCCAGTACTTC
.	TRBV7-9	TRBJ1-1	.	CASSLDLAGTEAFF	TGTGCCAGCAGCTTAGACCTGGCGGGCACTGAAGCTTTCTTT
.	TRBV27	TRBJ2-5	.	CASSPRQAQAQYF	TGTGCCAGCAGCCCCCGACAGGCACAAGCGCAGTACTTC
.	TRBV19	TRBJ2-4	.	CASSTSPSSTVAKNIQYF	TGTGCCAGTAGCACCTCGCCCAGTTCGACCGTAGCCAAAAACATTCAGTACTTC
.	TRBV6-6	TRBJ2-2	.	CASSYSSPGELFF	TGTGCCAGCAGTTACTCGTCCCCCGGGGAGCTGTTTTTT
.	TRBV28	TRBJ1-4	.	CASSLRNEKLFF	TGTGCCAGCAGTTTACGCAATGAAAAACTGTTTTTT
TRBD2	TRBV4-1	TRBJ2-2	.	CASSQSPLREGLGTGELFF	TGCGCCAGCAGCCAATCCCCTTTGCGGGAGGGCCTCGGCACCGGGGAGCTGTTTTTT
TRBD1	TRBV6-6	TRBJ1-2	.	CASSLPGQGYGYTF	TGTGCCAGCAGTCTCCCGGGACAGGGGTATGGCTACACCTTC
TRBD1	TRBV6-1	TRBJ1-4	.	CASRGTQGAREKLFF	TGTGCCAGCAGAGGGACTCAGGGGGCTCGAGAAAAACTGTTTTTT
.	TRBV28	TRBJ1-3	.	CASTSLGSSGNTIYF	TGTGCCAGCACCTCCTTGGGTAGCTCTGGAAACACCATATATTTT
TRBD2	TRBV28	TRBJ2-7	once	CASSLSTHWGGPYEQYF	TGTGCCAGCAGTTTGTCGACTCATTGGGGGGGACCCTACGAGCAGTACTTC
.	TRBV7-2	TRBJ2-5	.	CASSVGDLETQYF	TGTGCCAGCAGCGTAGGGGATTTGGAGACCCAGTACTTC
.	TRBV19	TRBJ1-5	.	CASRGRGDLRQPQHF	TGTGCCAGCCGAGGGAGGGGCGATTTAAGGCAGCCCCAGCATTTT
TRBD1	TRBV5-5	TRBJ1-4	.	CASSQGVANEKLFF	TGTGCCAGCAGCCAGGGGGTCGCTAATGAAAAACTGTTTTTT
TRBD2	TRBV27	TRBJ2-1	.	CASIRTGKSGMSIEQFF	TGTGCCAGCATCAGAACGGGCAAAAGCGGGATGAGTATTGAGCAGTTCTTC
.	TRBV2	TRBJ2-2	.	CASSDWLGGTGELFF	TGTGCCAGCAGTGACTGGCTCGGAGGCACCGGGGAGCTGTTTTTT
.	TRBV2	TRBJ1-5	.	CASSGGRGMNQPQHF	TGTGCCAGCAGTGGGGGCAGGGGAATGAATCAGCCCCAGCATTTT
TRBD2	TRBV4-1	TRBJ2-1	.	CASSQLTSGRNEQFF	TGCGCCAGCAGCCAACTGACTAGCGGGAGAAATGAGCAGTTCTTC
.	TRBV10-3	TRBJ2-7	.	CAISPSWEAYEQYF	TGTGCCATCAGCCCCTCGTGGGAGGCCTACGAGCAGTACTTC
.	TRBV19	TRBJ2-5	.	CASSSSEPRETQYF	TGTGCCAGTAGTTCTAGCGAGCCGCGGGAGACCCAGTACTTC
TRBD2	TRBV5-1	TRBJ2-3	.	CASTGTSGTDTQYF	TGCGCCAGCACCGGGACTAGCGGCACAGATACGCAGTATTTT
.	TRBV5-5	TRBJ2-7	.	CASSLYRSYEQYF	TGTGCCAGCAGCTTGTACAGGAGTTACGAGCAGTACTTC
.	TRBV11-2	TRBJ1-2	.	CASSPNRQRPSNYGYTF	TGTGCCAGCAGCCCTAACCGACAAAGACCGTCTAACTATGGCTACACCTTC
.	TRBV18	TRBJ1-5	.	CASSPLGGSNQPQHF	TGTGCCAGCTCACCACTGGGGGGATCCAATCAGCCCCAGCATTTT
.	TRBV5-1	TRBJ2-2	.	CASSSRRNTGELFF	TGCGCCAGCAGCTCGCGGAGGAACACCGGGGAGCTGTTTTTT
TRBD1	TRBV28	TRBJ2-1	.	CASSSGQTANNEQFF	TGTGCCAGCAGTTCGGGACAGACTGCCAACAATGAGCAGTTCTTC
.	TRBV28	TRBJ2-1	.	CASSSRRVEQFF	TGTGCCAGCAGCAGCCGTCGGGTTGAGCAGTTCTTC
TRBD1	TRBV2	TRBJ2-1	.	CASSEMSGQGAWNEQFF	TGTGCCAGCAGTGAAATGTCCGGACAGGGGGCCTGGAATGAGCAGTTCTTC
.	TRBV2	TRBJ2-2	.	CASSEALRRTGELFF	TGTGCCAGCAGTGAAGCGCTTCGGAGGACCGGGGAGCTGTTTTTT
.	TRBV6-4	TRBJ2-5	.	CASTNKAVTLWVPGETQYF	TGTGCCAGCACCAACAAAGCTGTAACATTGTGGGTCCCCGGGGAGACCCAGTACTTC
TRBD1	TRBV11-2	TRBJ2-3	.	CASKPGTGGRTQYF	TGTGCCAGCAAACCGGGGACAGGGGGCAGGACGCAGTATTTT
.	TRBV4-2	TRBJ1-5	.	CASSQAAYSNQPQHF	TGTGCCAGCAGCCAAGCAGCTTATAGCAATCAGCCCCAGCATTTT
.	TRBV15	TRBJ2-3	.	CATSRDLWPSSTDTQYF	TGTGCCACCAGCAGAGATCTCTGGCCTTCCAGCACAGATACGCAGTATTTT
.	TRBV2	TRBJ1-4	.	CASRLFYEKLFF	TGTGCCAGCAGGCTCTTCTACGAAAAACTGTTTTTT
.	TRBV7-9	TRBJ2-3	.	CASSLQGTDTQYF	TGTGCCAGCAGCTTACAGGGCACAGATACGCAGTATTTT
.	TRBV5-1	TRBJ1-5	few	CASSLAPTNQPQHF	TGCGCCAGCAGCTTGGCGCCCACTAATCAGCCCCAGCATTTT